What follows are 9 T cell receptor beta chains derived from one specimen sequenced in a study of T cells after somatic rescue of genetic block. Data came from immunoSEQ multiplex PCR; TCRdb stores just in-frame clones and leaves some out. The sample gives 60,000 to 90,000 clones, about nine tenths of which show up once; approximately 3% is in the top ten. Specimen: peripheral blood mononuclear cells (PBMCs). Receptor source: a man aged 25 to 45.

The CDR3 here is CASSLRDNNSPLHF. CDR3 bases: TGTGCCAGTAGTCTCCGGGACAATAATTCACCCCTCCACTTT. V gene TRBV19 combines with J gene TRBJ1-6, with a possible D match to TRBD1 (6 bases). This CDR3 comprises 14 residues. Trimming removed 5 bases from V and 5 bases from J, with 10 bases in between. The V gene's germline CDR1 is LNHDA and CDR2 SQIVND (reference sequence).

This sequence joins TRBV11-2 and TRBJ2-7; 8 positions match TRBD1. Germline V gene lookup returns CDR1 SGHAT and CDR2 FQNNGV. CDR3 size: 13 residues. The trim removed 6 bases at V and 4 bases at J, leaving 5 bases unmatched. CDR3 DNA: TGTGCCAGCAGTTTCGGACAGGGATACGAGCAGTACTTC. This codes for CASSFGQGYEQYF.

J is TRBJ1-1 and V is TRBV11-2; TRBD1 agrees at 8 bases. Germline assignment: CDR1 SGHAT and CDR2 FQNNGV. Trimming at V came to 1 base and at J to 10 bases, leaving 5 bases not matched to a gene. The CDR3 has 13 amino acids. DNA for the CDR3: TGTGCCAGCAGCTTAGGTGGACAGGGAGCAGCTTTCTTT. This gives the protein CASSLGGQGAAFF.

The chain joins TRBV18 to TRBJ2-1; 7 bases are a match to TRBD2. With 6 bases clipped from V and 4 bases from J, the junction kept 9 bases outside the gene matches. The CDR3 is 15 residues long. The V gene's germline CDR1 is KGHSH and CDR2 LQKENI. CDR3 in DNA: TGTGCCAGCTCGCCGCCCTCGGGGGGATACAATGAGCAGTTCTTC. Translation: CASSPPSGGYNEQFF.

The chain carries TRBV10-3 and TRBJ2-1; D may be TRBD1 (6 bases). The V and J ends lost 5 bases and 5 bases respectively, with 7 bases between them. Germline loops: CDR1 ENHRY, CDR2 SYGVKD. The CDR3 is 12 amino acids. This CDR3 reads CAISWTDNEQFF. In DNA form, the CDR3 reads TGTGCCATCAGTTGGACAGACAATGAGCAGTTCTTC.

Here the CDR3 DNA reads TGTGCCAGCAGCTTAGGGACTAGCGGGGAGCAGTACTTC. Its translation: CASSLGTSGEQYF. The rearrangement uses TRBV28 and TRBJ2-7, with TRBD2 matching 12 bases. The CDR3 length is 13 residues. CDR1 is MDHEN, CDR2 SYDVKM, per germline. V shed 6 bases, J shed 7 bases, and the junction held 4 bases outside the gene matches. The whole variable domain, remainder taken from reference TRBV28 and TRBJ2-7, is DVKVTQSSRYLVKRTGEKVFLECVQDMDHENMFWYRQDPGLGLRLIYFSYDVKMKEKGDIPEGYSVSREKKERFSLILESASTNQTSMYLCASSLGTSGEQYFGPGTRLTVT.

V gene TRBV5-5 combines with J gene TRBJ2-5; D may be TRBD2 (6 bases). The CDR3 runs to 14 residues. Germline values: CDR1 SGHKS, CDR2 YYEKEE (reference sequence). The V gene lost 6 bases and the J gene lost 5 bases, with 17 bases spanning the gap. Here the CDR3 reads CASIWGVLPETQYF. The CDR3 region has the DNA TGTGCCAGCATCTGGGGGGTCCTGCCCGAGACCCAGTACTTC.

The chain links TRBV14 to TRBJ2-7, with D perhaps TRBD2 (5 bases). Trimming left V 4 bases short and J 4 bases short, with 17 bases between. The CDR3 sequence is 15 residues long. CDR1 and CDR2 (germline): SGHDN, FVKESK. The CDR3 region has the DNA TGTGCCAGCAGCCTCCTGGGAGCGGAGAAATACGAGCAGTACTTC. Translation gives CASSLLGAEKYEQYF.

The chain recombines TRBV5-1 with TRBJ2-1; 8 nucleotides agree with TRBD2. With V trimmed by 4 bases and J by 9 bases, 12 bases remained unmatched. The germline V gene encodes CDR1 SGHRS and CDR2 YFSETQ. This CDR3 has 15 amino acids. The DNA for the CDR3 is TGCGCCAGCAGCCCAATGACTAGCGAGCGTGGTGAGCAGTTCTTC. Translating it yields CASSPMTSERGEQFF.